Below, 11 T cell receptor beta chains from the same sample are listed, as sequenced in a study of post-analysis software for immune sequencing data. Their antigens are not known. Study-wide results and caveats: About 5 TRBV segments (TRBV5-6, TRBV5-1 and TRBV20-1 among them) occurred more frequently in patients than in controls.

Tagging with unique molecular identifiers was a feature of the TCR beta cDNA libraries. TCRdb re-derived calls from the PCR reads in MiXCR, one entry per CDR3 protein. The data show a few hundred thousand distinct CDR3 sequences, 30% to 45% seen once. Source material: blood. The source is a girl aged 10-17 years with multiple sclerosis.

This clonotype was counted a single time. The junction departs from the called germline gene at one end, perhaps through a read error. V and J are TRBV12-3 or TRBV12-4 and TRBJ2-5; D is uncertain. The CDR3 is made up of 13 amino acids. The CDR3 DNA sequence: TGTGCCAGCAGTTCCTTGAGGCAAGAGACCCAGCACTTC. This codes for CASSSLRQETQHF.

This chain connects TRBV28 to TRBJ2-7, with TRBD1 matching over 9 bases. V gave up 6 bases and J gave up 0 bases; unmatched junction bases: 15. The CDR3 contains 18 residues. CDR1 and CDR2 from the germline V gene are MDHEN and SYDVKM. CDR3 nucleotides: TGTGCCAGCAGCCTCCAGGACAGGGGTCAATTATCCTCCTACGAGCAGTACTTC. Its protein product is CASSLQDRGQLSSYEQYF.

About this clonotype itself: Possible read error: a much larger clone is one base away. The J gene is TRBJ2-5, the V gene TRBV5-8; D uncertain. The length of the CDR3 is 11 residues. Per the germline V gene, CDR1 is SGHTS and CDR2 is YDEGEE. V shed 4 bases and J shed 5 bases, with 6 bases lying between them. CDR3 region: CASSRPETQYF. The CDR3 region has the DNA TGTGCCAGCAGCCGCCCGGAGACCCAGTACTTC.

This clonotype was detected only once. The chain couples TRBV4-2 to TRBJ2-1; TRBD2 is a possible D gene (7 bases). Trimming took off 2 bases at V and 4 bases at J, with 12 bases between the two ends. In germline, CDR1 is LGHNA, CDR2 YNFKEQ. CDR3 length: 15 amino acids. This CDR3 is CASSQSGGQYNEQFF. The CDR3 DNA sequence: TGTGCCAGCAGCCAATCCGGGGGGCAGTACAATGAGCAGTTCTTC.

The V call is TRBV6-6, the J call TRBJ2-5; 8 bases fit TRBD2. The junction had 16 bases not matched to a gene; V was cut back by 2 bases and J by 11 bases. There are 16 residues in the CDR3. Per germline, CDR1 MNHNY and CDR2 SVGAGI (reference sequence). CDR3 in amino acids: CASSYGTSGSLWEQYF. In DNA form, the CDR3 reads TGTGCCAGCAGTTACGGCACTAGCGGATCCCTGTGGGAGCAGTACTTC.

The rearrangement uses TRBV29-1 and TRBJ2-1, with 12 bases that match TRBD2. With V trimmed by 0 bases and J by 0 bases, 6 bases remained unmatched. This CDR3 has 18 amino acids. Germline V gene lookup returns CDR1 SQVTM and CDR2 ANQGSEA. CDR3 in DNA: TGCAGCGTTGAAGATCGGGCTAGCGGGAGGGGCTCCTACAATGAGCAGTTCTTC. Protein: CSVEDRASGRGSYNEQFF.

The V gene is TRBV4-1, the J gene TRBJ1-2; D is uncertain. Germline V gives CDR1 MGHRA, CDR2 YSYEKL. V shed 4 bases and J shed 7 bases, with 22 bases lying between them. The CDR3 loop spans 16 amino acids. The DNA for the CDR3 is TGCGCCAGCAGCCGGTTTTTTTCTGGGGAAAGGGCTGGCTACACCTTC. It translates to CASSRFFSGERAGYTF.

The chain combines TRBV2 with TRBJ2-5, with D possibly TRBD1 on 5 matching bases. Trimming shortened V by 4 bases and J by 2 bases, and 14 bases separated the two germline ends. The CDR3 covers 15 residues. Germline V gives CDR1 SNHLY, CDR2 FYNNEI. CDR3 residues: CASSGTGRVQETQYF. In DNA, the CDR3 is TGTGCCAGCAGTGGTACAGGCAGAGTACAAGAGACCCAGTACTTC.

Only a few counts were recorded for this clonotype. The genes are TRBV12-3 or TRBV12-4 and TRBJ2-3, with 8 nucleotides matching TRBD2. CDR3 length: 19 residues. V lost 5 bases, J lost 8 bases, and 24 bases stayed unmatched. CDR3 loop: CASSGWGSGLDGNSGTQYF. DNA of the CDR3: TGTGCCAGCAGTGGCTGGGGGTCGGGACTAGATGGGAATAGCGGTACGCAGTATTTT.

This clonotype was recorded a few times. V and J are TRBV6-5 and TRBJ2-3; TRBD2 matches at 9 bases. Per germline, CDR1 MNHEY and CDR2 SVGAGI. V lost 0 bases, J lost 2 bases, and 12 bases stayed unmatched. The CDR3 extends over 19 amino acids. CDR3 sequence reads: CASSYSPPLAGIHTDTQYF. DNA for the CDR3: TGTGCCAGCAGTTACTCCCCCCCACTAGCGGGTATCCACACAGATACGCAGTATTTT.

Only a few counts were recorded for this clonotype. The chain employs TRBV12-3 or TRBV12-4 and TRBJ1-2; no definite D call. This CDR3 comprises 14 residues. V shed 4 bases and J shed 2 bases, with 11 bases lying between them. CDR3 residues: CASSSRGVNYGYTF. In DNA form, the CDR3 reads TGTGCCAGCAGTTCTCGAGGAGTGAACTATGGCTACACCTTC.